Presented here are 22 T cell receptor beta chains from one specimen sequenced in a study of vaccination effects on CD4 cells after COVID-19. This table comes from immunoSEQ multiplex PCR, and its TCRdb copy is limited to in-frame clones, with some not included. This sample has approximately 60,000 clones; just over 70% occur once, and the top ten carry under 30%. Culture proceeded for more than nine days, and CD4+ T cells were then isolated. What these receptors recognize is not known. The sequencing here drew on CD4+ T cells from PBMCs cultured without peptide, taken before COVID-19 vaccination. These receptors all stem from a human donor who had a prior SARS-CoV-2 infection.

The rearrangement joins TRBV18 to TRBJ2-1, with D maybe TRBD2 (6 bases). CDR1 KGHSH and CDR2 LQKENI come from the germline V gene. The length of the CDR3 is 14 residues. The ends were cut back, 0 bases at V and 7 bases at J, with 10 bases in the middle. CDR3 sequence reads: CASSPPVRGNEQFF. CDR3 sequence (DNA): TGTGCCAGCTCACCACCTGTCCGGGGGAATGAGCAGTTCTTC.

CDR3 sequence: CASSFLAEATDTQYF. The CDR3, as DNA: TGTGCCAGCAGCTTTCTAGCGGAGGCAACAGATACGCAGTATTTT. The V call is TRBV7-3, the J call TRBJ2-3; TRBD2 matches 7 bases. J was trimmed by 3 bases and V by 3 bases; bases with no gene match: 6. The CDR3 extends over 15 amino acids. The germline V gene encodes CDR1 SGHTA and CDR2 FQGTGA.

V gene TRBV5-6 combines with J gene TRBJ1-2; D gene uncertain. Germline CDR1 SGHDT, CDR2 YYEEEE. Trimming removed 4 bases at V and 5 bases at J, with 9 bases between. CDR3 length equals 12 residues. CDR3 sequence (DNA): TGTGCCAGCAGCGAAATGGAATATGGCTACACCTTC. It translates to CASSEMEYGYTF.

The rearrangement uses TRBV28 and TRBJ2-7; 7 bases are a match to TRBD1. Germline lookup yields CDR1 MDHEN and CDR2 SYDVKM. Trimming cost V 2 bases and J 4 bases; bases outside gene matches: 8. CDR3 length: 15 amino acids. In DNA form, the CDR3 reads TGTGCCAGCAGTTTAACGGCAGGGGGAAGGTACGAGCAGTACTTC. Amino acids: CASSLTAGGRYEQYF.

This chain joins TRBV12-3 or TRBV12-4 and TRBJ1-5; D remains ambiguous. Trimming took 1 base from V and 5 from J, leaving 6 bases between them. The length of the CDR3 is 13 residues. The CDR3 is CASSLDWDQPQHF. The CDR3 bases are TGTGCCAGCAGTTTAGATTGGGATCAGCCCCAGCATTTT.

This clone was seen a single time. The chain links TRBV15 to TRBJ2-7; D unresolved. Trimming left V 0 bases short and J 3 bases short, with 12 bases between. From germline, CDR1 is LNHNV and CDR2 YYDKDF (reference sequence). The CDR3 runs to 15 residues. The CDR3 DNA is TGTGCCACCAGCAGAGAAGGGTCGGGCCTCTACGAGCAGTACTTC. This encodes CATSREGSGLYEQYF.

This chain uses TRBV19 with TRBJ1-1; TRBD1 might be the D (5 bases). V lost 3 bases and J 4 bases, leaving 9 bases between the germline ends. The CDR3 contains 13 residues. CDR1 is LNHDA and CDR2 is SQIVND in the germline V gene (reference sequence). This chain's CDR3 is CASSIRGGTEAFF. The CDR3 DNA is TGTGCCAGTAGTATCCGCGGGGGCACTGAAGCTTTCTTT.

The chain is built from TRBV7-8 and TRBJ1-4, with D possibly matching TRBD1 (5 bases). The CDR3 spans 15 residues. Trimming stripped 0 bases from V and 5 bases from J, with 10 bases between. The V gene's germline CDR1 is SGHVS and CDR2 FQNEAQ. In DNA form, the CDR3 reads TGTGCCAGCAGCTTAGCGCAGGGAGGGAATGAAAAACTGTTTTTT. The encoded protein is CASSLAQGGNEKLFF.

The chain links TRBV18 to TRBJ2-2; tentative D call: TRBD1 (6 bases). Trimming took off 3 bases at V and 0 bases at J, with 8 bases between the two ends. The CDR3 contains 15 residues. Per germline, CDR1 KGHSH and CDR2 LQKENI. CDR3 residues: CASSPGTPNTGELFF. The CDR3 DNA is TGTGCCAGCTCACCCGGGACACCGAACACCGGGGAGCTGTTTTTT.

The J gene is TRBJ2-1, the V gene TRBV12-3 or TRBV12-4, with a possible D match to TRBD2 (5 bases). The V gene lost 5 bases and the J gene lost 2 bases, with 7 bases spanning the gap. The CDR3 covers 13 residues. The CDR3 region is CASSMRAYNEQFF. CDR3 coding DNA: TGTGCCAGCAGTATGAGGGCCTACAATGAGCAGTTCTTC.

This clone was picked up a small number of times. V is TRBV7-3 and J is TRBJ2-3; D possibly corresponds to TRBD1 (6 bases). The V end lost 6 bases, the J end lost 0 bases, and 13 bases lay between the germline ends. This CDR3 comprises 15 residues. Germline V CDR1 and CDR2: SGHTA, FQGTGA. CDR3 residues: CASRGPGQSTDTQYF. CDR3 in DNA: TGTGCCAGCAGGGGTCCGGGACAAAGCACAGATACGCAGTATTTT.

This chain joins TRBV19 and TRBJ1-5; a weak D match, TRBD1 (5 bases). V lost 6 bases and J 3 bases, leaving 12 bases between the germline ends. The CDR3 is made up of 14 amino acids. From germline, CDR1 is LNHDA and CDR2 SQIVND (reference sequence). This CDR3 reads CASRSETVNQPQHF. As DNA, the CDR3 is TGTGCCAGTAGATCGGAGACAGTCAATCAGCCCCAGCATTTT.

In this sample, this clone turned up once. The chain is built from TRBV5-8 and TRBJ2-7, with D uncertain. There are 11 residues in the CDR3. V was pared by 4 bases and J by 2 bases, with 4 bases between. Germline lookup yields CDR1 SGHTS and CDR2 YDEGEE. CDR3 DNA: TGTGCCAGCAGCCGACCCTACGAGCAGTACTTC. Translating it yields CASSRPYEQYF.

The CDR3 DNA follows: TGTGCCAGCAGTCCGATGCGGGAGGGCCACAATGAGCAGTTCTTC. Its translation: CASSPMREGHNEQFF. J is TRBJ2-1 and V is TRBV28, with 9 bases that match TRBD2. Germline CDR1 and CDR2: MDHEN and SYDVKM. Germline trimming cut 5 bases from V and 5 bases from J; bases unmatched to any gene: 7. This CDR3 is built from 15 residues.

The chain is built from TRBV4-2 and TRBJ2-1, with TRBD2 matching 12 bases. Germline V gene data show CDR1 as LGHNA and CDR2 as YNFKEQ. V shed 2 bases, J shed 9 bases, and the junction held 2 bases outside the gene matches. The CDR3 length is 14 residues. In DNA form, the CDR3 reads TGTGCCAGCAGCCAAACTAGCGGGAGGAGTGAGCAGTTCTTC. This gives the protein CASSQTSGRSEQFF.

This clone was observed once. CDR3 nucleotides: TGCAGCGTGGCACAGGGTGGGACAGATACGCAGTATTTT. As protein: CSVAQGGTDTQYF. The V call is TRBV29-1, the J call TRBJ2-3; D may be TRBD1 (6 bases). V lost 6 bases, J lost 3 bases, and 13 bases lay in between. There are 13 residues in the CDR3. Germline-derived CDR1 and CDR2 are SQVTM and ANQGSEA.

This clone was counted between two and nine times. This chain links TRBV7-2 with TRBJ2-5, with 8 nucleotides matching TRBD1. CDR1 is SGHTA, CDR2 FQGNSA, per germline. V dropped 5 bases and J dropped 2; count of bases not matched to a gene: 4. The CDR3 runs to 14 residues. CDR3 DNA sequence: TGTGCCAGCAGCCCGAACAGGGGGCAAGAGACCCAGTACTTC. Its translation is CASSPNRGQETQYF.

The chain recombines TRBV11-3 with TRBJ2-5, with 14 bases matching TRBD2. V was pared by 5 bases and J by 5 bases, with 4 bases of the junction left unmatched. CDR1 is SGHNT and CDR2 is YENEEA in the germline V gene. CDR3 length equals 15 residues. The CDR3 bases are TGTGCCAGCAGCCCTGGGACTAGCGGGAGTGAGACCCAGTACTTC. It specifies CASSPGTSGSETQYF.

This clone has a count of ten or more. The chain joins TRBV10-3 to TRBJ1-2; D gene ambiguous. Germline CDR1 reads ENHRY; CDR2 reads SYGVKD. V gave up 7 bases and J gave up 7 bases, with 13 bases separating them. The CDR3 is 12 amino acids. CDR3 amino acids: CAINGPEGGYTF. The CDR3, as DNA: TGTGCCATCAATGGCCCGGAGGGTGGCTACACCTTC.

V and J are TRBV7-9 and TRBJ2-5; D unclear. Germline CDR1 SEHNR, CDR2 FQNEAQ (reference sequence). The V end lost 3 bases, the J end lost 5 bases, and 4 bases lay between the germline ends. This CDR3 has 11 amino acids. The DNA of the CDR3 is TGTGCCAGCAGCTTCTCTGAGACCCAGTACTTC. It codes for CASSFSETQYF.

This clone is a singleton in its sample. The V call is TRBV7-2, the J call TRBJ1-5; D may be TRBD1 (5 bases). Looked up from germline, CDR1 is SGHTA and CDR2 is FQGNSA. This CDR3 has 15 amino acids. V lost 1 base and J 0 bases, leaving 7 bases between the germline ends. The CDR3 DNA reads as TGTGCCAGCAGCTTAGTGACAGATAGCAATCAGCCCCAGCATTTT. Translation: CASSLVTDSNQPQHF.

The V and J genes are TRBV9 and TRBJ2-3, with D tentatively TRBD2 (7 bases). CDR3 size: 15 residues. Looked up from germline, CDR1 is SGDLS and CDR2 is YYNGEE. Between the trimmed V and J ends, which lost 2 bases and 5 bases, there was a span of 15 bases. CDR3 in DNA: TGTGCCAGCAGCGTGTACGGGGGGCGCGTAGATACGCAGTATTTT. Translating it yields CASSVYGGRVDTQYF.